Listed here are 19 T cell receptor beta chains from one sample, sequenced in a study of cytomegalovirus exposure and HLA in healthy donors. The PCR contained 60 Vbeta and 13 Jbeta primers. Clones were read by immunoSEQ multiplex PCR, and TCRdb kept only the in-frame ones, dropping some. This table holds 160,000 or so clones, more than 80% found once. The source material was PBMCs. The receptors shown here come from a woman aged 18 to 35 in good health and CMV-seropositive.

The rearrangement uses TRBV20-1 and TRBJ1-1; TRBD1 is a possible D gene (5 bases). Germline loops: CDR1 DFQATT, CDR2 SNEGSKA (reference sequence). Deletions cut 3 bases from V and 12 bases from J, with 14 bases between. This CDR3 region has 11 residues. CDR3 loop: CSARGGRGTFF. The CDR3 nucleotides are TGCAGTGCTAGGGGGGGGAGGGGAACTTTCTTT.

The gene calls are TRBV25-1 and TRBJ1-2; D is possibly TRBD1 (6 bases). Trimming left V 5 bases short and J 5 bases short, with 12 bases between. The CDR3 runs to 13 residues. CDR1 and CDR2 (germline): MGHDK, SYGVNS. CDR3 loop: CASSYGQKYGYTF. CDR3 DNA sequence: TGTGCCAGCAGTTATGGACAGAAATATGGCTACACCTTC.

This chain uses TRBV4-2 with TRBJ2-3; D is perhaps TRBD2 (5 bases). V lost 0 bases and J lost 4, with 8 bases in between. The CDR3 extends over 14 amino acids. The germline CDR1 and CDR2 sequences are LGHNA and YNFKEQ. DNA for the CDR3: TGTGCCAGCAGCCAAGATTCCGGGGCAGATACGCAGTATTTT. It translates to CASSQDSGADTQYF.

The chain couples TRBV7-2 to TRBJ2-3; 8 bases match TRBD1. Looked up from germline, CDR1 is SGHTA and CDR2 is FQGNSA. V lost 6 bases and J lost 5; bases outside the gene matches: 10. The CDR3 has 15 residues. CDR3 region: CASRIGAGGRDTQYF. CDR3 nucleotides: TGTGCCAGCAGAATCGGGGCAGGGGGCAGAGATACGCAGTATTTT.

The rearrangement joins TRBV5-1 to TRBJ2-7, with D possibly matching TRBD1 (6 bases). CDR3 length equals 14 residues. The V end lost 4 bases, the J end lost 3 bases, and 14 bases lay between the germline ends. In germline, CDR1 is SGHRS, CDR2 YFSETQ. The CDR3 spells CASSGATGRYEQYF. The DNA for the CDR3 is TGCGCCAGCAGCGGGGCTACAGGGCGCTACGAGCAGTACTTC.

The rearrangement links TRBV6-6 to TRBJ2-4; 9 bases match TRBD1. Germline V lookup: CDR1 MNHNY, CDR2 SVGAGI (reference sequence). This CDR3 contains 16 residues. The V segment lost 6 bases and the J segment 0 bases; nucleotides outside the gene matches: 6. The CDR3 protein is CASRGTGRLAKNIQYF. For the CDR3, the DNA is TGTGCCAGCAGAGGGACAGGGAGATTAGCCAAAAACATTCAGTACTTC.

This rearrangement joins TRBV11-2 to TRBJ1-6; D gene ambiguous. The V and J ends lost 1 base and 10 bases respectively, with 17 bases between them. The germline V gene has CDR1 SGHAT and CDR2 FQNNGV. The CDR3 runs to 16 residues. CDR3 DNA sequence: TGTGCCAGCAGCTTAGGAGACGGGGTAGGGAAGTCACCCCTCCACTTT. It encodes CASSLGDGVGKSPLHF. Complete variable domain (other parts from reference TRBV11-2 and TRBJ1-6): EAGVAQSPRYKIIEKRQSVAFWCNPISGHATLYWYQQILGQGPKLLIQFQNNGVVDDSQLPKDRFSAERLKGVDSTLKIQPAKLEDSAVYLCASSLGDGVGKSPLHFGNGTRLTVT.

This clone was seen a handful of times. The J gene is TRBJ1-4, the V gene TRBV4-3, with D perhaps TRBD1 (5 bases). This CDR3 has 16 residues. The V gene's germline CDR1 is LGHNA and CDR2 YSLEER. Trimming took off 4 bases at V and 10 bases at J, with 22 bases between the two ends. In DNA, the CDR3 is TGCGCCAGCAGCCCGCGTGAGTCGCAGGGAACCGGAAAACTGTTTTTT. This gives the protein CASSPRESQGTGKLFF.

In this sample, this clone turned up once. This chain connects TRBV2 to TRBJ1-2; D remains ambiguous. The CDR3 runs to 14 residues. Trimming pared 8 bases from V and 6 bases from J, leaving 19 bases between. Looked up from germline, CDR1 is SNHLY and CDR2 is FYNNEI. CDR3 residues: CASSYDGEGNGYTF. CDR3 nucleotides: TGTGCCAGCTCCTATGATGGGGAGGGCAATGGCTACACCTTC.

The CDR3, as DNA: TGTGCCAGCAGTGTCGCACAGGGGGCTGGAAACATTCAGTACTTC. Protein sequence: CASSVAQGAGNIQYF. The V call is TRBV6-1, the J call TRBJ2-4; TRBD1 agrees at 9 bases. CDR1 and CDR2 (germline): MNHNS, SASEGT. The CDR3 runs 15 residues. Losses at the gene ends were 4 bases for V and 6 bases for J; bases not matched to a gene: 7.

Written as DNA, the CDR3 is TGTGCCAGTAGTATAGATTTGAGCTCCTACGAGCAGTACTTC. Its translation: CASSIDLSSYEQYF. J is TRBJ2-7 and V is TRBV19; D not certain. Germline V CDR1 and CDR2: LNHDA, SQIVND (reference sequence). The CDR3 is 14 residues long. Trimming took off 0 bases at V and 0 bases at J, with 6 bases between the two ends.

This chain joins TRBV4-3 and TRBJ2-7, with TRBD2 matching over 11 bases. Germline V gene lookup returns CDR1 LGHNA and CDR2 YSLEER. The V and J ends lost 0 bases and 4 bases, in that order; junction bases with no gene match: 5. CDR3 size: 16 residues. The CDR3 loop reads CASSQDRPSGGYEQYF. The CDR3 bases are TGCGCCAGCAGCCAAGATCGTCCTAGCGGGGGGTACGAGCAGTACTTC.

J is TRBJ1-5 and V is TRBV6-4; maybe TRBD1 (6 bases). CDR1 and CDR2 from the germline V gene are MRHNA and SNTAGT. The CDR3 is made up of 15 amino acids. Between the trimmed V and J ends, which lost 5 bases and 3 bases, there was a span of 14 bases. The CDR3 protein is CASSPRGGNNQPQHF. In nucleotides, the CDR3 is TGTGCCAGCAGTCCTAGGGGGGGTAACAATCAGCCCCAGCATTTT.

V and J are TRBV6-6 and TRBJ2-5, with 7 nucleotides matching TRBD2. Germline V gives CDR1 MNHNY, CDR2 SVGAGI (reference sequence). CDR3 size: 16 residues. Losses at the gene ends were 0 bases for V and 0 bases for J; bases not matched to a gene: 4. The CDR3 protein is CASSYSGAGDQETQYF. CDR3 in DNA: TGTGCCAGCAGTTACTCCGGGGCGGGGGACCAAGAGACCCAGTACTTC.

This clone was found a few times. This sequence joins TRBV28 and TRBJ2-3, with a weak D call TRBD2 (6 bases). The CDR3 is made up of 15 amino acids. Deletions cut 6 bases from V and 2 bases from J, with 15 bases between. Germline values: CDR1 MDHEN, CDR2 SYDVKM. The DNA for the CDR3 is TGTGCCAGCAGGGAAGGGACTTCAAACACAGATACGCAGTATTTT. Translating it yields CASREGTSNTDTQYF.

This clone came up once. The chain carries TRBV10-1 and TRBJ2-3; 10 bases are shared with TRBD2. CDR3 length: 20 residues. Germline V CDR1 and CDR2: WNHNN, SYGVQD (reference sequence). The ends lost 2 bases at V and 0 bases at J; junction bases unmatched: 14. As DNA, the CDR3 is TGCGCCAGCAGTGAGCGGTTTACTAGCGGGGAATATGCTAGCACAGATACGCAGTATTTT. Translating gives CASSERFTSGEYASTDTQYF.

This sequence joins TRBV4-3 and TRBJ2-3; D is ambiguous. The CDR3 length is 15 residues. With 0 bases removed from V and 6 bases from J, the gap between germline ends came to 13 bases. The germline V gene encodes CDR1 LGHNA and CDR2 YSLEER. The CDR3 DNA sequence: TGCGCCAGCAGCCAAGATCCTGGGCTCGCGGATACGCAGTATTTT. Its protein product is CASSQDPGLADTQYF.

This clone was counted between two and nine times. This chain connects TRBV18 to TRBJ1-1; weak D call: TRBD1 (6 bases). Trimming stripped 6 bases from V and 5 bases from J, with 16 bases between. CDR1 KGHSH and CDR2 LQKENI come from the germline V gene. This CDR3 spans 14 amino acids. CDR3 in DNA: TGTGCCAGCTCTTCCAGACAGGAACGGACTGAAGCTTTCTTT. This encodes CASSSRQERTEAFF.

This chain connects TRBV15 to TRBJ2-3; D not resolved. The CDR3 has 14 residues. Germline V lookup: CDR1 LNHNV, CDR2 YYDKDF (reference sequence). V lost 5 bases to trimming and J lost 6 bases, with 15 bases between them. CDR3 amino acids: CATSPFRVADTQYF. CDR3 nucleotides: TGTGCCACCAGCCCTTTTAGAGTAGCCGATACGCAGTATTTT.